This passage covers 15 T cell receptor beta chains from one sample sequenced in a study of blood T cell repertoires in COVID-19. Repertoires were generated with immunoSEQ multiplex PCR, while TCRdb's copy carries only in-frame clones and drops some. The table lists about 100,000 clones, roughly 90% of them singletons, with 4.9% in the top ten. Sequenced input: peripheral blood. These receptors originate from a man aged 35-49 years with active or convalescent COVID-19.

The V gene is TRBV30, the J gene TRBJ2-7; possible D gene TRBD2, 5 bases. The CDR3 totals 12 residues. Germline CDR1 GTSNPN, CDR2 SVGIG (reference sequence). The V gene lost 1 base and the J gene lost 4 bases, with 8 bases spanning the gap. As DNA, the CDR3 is TGTGCCTGGAGTGATCGCGGGTACGAGCAGTACTTC. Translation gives CAWSDRGYEQYF.

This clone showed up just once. The CDR3 spells CASSEMRVGYNEQFF. The DNA for the CDR3 is TGTGCCAGCAGTGAAATGCGGGTAGGCTACAATGAGCAGTTCTTC. The chain recombines TRBV6-1 with TRBJ2-1; D possibly corresponds to TRBD2 (5 bases). The CDR3 sequence is 15 residues long. V gave up 2 bases and J gave up 3 bases, with 11 bases separating them. CDR1 and CDR2 from the germline V gene are MNHNS and SASEGT.

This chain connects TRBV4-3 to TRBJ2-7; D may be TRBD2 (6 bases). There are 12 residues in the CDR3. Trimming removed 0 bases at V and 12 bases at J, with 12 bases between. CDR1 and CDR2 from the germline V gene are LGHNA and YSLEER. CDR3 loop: CASSQDGGAAYF. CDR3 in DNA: TGCGCCAGCAGCCAAGATGGCGGGGCTGCGTACTTC.

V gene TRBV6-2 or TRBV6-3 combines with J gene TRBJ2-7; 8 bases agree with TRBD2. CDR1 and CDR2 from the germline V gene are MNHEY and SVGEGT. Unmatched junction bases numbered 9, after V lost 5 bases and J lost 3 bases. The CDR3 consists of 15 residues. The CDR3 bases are TGTGCCAGCAGTCGGGCGGGACTAGGGGGCTACGAGCAGTACTTC. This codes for CASSRAGLGGYEQYF.

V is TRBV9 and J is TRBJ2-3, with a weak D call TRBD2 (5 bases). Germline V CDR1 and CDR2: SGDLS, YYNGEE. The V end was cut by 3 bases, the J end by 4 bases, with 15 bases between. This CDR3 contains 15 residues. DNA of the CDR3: TGTGCCAGCAGCGGCTTCACCCACGGGGCAGATACGCAGTATTTT. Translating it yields CASSGFTHGADTQYF.

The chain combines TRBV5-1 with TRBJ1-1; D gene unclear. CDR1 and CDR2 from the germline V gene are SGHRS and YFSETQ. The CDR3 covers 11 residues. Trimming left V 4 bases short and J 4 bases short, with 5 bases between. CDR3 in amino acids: CASSPGTEAFF. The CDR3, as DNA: TGCGCCAGCAGCCCGGGCACTGAAGCTTTCTTT.

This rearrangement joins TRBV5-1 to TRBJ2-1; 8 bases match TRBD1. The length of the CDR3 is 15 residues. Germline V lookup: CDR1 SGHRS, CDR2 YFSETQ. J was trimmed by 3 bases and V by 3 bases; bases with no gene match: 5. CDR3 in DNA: TGCGCCAGCAGCTCGACAGGGGAAGGCTACAATGAGCAGTTCTTC. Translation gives CASSSTGEGYNEQFF.

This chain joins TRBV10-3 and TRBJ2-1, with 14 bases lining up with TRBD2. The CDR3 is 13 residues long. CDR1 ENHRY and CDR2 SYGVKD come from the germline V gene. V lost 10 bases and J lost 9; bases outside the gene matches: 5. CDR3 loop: CATGTSGRVEQFF. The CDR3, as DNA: TGTGCCACTGGGACTAGCGGGAGAGTTGAGCAGTTCTTC.

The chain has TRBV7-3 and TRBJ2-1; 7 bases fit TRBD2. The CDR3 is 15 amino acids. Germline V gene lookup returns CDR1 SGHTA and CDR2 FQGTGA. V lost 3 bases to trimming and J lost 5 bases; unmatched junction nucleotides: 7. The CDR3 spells CASSFGAGVNNEQFF. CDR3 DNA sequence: TGTGCCAGCAGCTTTGGCGCGGGAGTCAACAATGAGCAGTTCTTC.

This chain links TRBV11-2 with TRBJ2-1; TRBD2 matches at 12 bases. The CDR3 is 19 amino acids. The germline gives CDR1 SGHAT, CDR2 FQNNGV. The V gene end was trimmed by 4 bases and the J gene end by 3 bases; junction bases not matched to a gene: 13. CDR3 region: CASSSGLAGLRRDYNEQFF. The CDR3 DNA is TGTGCCAGCAGCTCGGGACTAGCGGGCCTCCGTCGAGACTACAATGAGCAGTTCTTC.

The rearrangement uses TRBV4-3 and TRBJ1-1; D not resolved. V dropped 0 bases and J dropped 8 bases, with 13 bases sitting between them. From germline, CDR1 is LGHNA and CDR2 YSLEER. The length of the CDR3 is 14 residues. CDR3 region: CASSQDRRTLEAFF. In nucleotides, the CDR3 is TGCGCCAGCAGCCAAGATCGGAGGACGTTGGAAGCTTTCTTT.

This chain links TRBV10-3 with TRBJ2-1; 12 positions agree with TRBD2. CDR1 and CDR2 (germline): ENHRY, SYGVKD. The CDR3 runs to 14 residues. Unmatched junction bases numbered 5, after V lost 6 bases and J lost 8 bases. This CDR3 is CAIRRTSGMDEQFF. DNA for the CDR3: TGTGCCATCAGAAGGACTAGCGGGATGGATGAGCAGTTCTTC.

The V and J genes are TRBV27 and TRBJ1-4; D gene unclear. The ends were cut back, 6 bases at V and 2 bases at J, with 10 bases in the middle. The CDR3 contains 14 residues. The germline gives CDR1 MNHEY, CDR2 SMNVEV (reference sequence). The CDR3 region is CASSPWQTNEKLFF. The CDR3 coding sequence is TGTGCCAGCAGCCCTTGGCAGACTAATGAAAAACTGTTTTTT.

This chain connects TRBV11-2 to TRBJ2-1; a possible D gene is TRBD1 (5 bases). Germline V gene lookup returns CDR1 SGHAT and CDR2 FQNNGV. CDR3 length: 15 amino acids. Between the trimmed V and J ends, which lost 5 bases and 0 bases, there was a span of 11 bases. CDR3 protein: CASSDRQSSYNEQFF. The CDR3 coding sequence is TGTGCCAGCAGCGATCGACAGAGCTCCTACAATGAGCAGTTCTTC.

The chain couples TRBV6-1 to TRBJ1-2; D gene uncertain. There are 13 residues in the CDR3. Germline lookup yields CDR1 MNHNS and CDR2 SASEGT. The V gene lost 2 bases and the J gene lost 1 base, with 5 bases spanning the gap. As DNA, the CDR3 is TGTGCCAGCAGTGAACAGGTTAACTATGGCTACACCTTC. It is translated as CASSEQVNYGYTF.